The sequence of this TCR beta chain was determined in a study of CD8 T cells in ankylosing spondylitis listed by TCRdb under 2017. Regarding the research as a whole: The study profiled T cell receptor beta repertoires in healthy donors and ankylosing spondylitis patients to find disease-linked TCR variants. The whole study cohort included 85 to 120 healthy donors and about two dozen ankylosing spondylitis patients. Peripheral blood was sampled, and synovial fluid was also collected from ankylosing spondylitis patients.

CDR1 and CDR2 are drawn from the germline V gene (reference sequence): DFQATT, SNEGSKA. Trimming removed 6 bases from V and 4 bases from J, leaving 12 bases between the germline ends. Spanning cysteine to phenylalanine, the CDR3 consists of 13 amino acids. Solely the CDR3 DNA is kept, with 39 bases framed from the first base. Sequencing took place on an Illumina HiSeq 2500. Quantitative 5'-RACE with molecular barcodes was the method used to prepare the TCR beta libraries. As for the original processing: Disease-linked TCR variants were identified with a new computational method built on a probabilistic model of VDJ rearrangement. Clones were called with MiXCR by TCRdb after fastp trimmed the public reads at Q25, and only in-frame beta chains were retained. Merged by CDR3 protein, the rows form single entries marked with the most common genes and DNA. The V and J calls and clone size are TCRdb's, not the authors'. Here the sample has around 300,000 distinct CDR3 sequences; less than 25% occur a single time. Around 3.2% of the sample is taken by the ten largest.

In its sample, this clonotype was seen many times. It lacks a known antigen. No much larger clone is present one base from it, and per-base qualities are unavailable. What the research found in general, with its limitations: The disease-linked clones were reported to be significantly enriched in matched synovial fluid samples from ankylosing spondylitis patients. The disease-linked clones had a CD8+ phenotype and were found at relatively low frequencies in peripheral blood. A TCR beta motif made up of several highly homologous amino acid variants appeared to be characteristic of blood from ankylosing spondylitis patients. Some motif variants were previously reported in synovial fluid and blood of reactive arthritis patients, suggesting common disease-initiation mechanisms.

The V and J genes are TRBV20-1 and TRBJ1-4; the D gene is unclear. Sequencing input: blood, either unsorted or a sorted T cell fraction (not recorded which). The receptor was isolated from a female donor with ankylosing spondylitis or in good health (not recorded which). DNA sequence: TGCAGTGCCCTGAGGCAAAGTAATGAAAAACTGTTTTTT. Its product reads: CSALRQSNEKLFF.